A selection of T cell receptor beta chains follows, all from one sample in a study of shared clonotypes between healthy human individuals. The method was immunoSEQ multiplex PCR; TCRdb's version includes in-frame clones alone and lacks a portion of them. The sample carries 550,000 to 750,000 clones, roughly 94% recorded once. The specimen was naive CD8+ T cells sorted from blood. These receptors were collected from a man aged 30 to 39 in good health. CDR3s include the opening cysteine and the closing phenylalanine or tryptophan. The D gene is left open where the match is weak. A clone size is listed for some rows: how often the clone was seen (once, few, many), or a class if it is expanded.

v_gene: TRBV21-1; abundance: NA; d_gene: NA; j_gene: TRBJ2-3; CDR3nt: TGTGCCAGCAGCCTGCCAGATACGCAGTATTTT; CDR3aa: CASSLPDTQYF
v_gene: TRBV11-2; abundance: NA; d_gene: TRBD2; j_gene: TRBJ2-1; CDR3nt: TGTGCCAGCAGCTTAGGGGTGGCTAGCGGGAGAAGTAATGAGCAGTTCTTC; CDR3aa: CASSLGVASGRSNEQFF
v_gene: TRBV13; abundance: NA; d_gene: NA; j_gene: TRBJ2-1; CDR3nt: TGTGCCAGCAGCACACCGACTAGCAATGAGCAGTTCTTC; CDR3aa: CASSTPTSNEQFF
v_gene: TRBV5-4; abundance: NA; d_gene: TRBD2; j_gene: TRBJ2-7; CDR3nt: TGTGCCAGCAGCCCTCGGACTAGCGGGAGGTACGAGCAGTACTTC; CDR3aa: CASSPRTSGRYEQYF
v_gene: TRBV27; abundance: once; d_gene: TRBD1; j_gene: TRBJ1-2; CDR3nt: TGTGCCAGCAGTTCTCGAGGACAGGGACGGGCCTATGGCTACACCTTC; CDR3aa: CASSSRGQGRAYGYTF
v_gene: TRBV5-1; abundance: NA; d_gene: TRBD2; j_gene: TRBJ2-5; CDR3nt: TGCGCCAGCAGCTCGGGACTAGCGGGAGAAGAGACCCAGTACTTC; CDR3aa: CASSSGLAGEETQYF
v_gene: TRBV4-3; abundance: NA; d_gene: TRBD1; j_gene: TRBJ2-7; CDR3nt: TGCGCCAGCAGCCAAGATCGGACAGGGGCCTTAGGAGAGCAGTACTTC; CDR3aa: CASSQDRTGALGEQYF
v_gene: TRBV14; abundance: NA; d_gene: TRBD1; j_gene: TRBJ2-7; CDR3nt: TGTGCCAGCAGCCAAGAAGGGGCCAGGGGGACCTACGAGCAGTACTTC; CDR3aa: CASSQEGARGTYEQYF
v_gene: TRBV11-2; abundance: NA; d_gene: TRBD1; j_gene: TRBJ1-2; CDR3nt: TGTGCCAGCAGCTATTACAGGGGGAACAACTATGGCTACACCTTC; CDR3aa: CASSYYRGNNYGYTF
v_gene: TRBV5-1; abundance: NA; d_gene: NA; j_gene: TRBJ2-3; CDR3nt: TGCGCCAGCAGCTTATACTCAGGCACAGATACGCAGTATTTT; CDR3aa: CASSLYSGTDTQYF
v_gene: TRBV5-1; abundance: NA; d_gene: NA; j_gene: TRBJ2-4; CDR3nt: TGCGCCAGCAGCGGGGGGGCCAAAAACATTCAGTACTTC; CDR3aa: CASSGGAKNIQYF
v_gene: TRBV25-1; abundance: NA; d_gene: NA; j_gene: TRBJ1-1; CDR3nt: TGTGCCAGCAGTGAACTGGGTCCCACTGAAGCTTTCTTT; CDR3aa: CASSELGPTEAFF
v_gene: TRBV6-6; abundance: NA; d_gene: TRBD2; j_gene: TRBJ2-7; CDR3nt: TGTGCCAGCAGTTACTCGAGGGCCCGGCGGGGGGAGCAGTACTTC; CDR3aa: CASSYSRARRGEQYF
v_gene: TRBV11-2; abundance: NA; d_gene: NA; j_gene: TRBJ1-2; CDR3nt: TGTGCCAGCAGCTTGGGGGCCTTTCACTATGGCTACACCTTC; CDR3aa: CASSLGAFHYGYTF
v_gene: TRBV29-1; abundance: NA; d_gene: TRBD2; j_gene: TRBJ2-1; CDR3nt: TGCAGCGTTGGGAGCGGGATCTACTACAATGAGCAGTTCTTC; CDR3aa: CSVGSGIYYNEQFF
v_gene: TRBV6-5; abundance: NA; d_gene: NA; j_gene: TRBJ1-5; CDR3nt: TGTGCCAGCAGTTACACGGGTAGCAATCAGCCCCAGCATTTT; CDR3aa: CASSYTGSNQPQHF
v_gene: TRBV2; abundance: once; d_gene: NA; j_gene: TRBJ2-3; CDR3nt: TGTGCCAGCAGTGAAGTCAGGGATGCCGATACGCAGTATTTT; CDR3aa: CASSEVRDADTQYF
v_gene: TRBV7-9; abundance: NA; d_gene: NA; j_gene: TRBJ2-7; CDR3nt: TGTGCCAGCAGGCCGGGACCGCAGGCCCTATCCTACGAGCAGTACTTC; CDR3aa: CASRPGPQALSYEQYF
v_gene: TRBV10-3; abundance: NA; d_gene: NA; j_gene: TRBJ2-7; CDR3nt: TGTGCCATCAGTCCCTCTAGGGCGGCCCCATTGGACGAGCAGTACTTC; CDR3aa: CAISPSRAAPLDEQYF
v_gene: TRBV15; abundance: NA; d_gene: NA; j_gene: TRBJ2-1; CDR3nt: TGTGCCACCAGCAGAGCCCCCTACAATGAGCAGTTCTTC; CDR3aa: CATSRAPYNEQFF
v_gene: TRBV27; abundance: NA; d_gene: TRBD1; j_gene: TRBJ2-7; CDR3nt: TGTGCCAGCAGTTTATCGACAGGGGTCTACGAGCAGTACTTC; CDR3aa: CASSLSTGVYEQYF
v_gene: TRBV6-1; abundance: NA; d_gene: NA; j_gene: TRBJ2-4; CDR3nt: TGTGCCAGCAGTGAAGAGGGGCGGGCCAAAAACATTCAGTACTTC; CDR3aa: CASSEEGRAKNIQYF
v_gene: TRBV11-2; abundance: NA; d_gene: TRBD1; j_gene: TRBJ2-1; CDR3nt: TGTGCCAGCATCGGGTCGGACAGGGGGGGGAATGAGCAGTTCTTC; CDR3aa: CASIGSDRGGNEQFF
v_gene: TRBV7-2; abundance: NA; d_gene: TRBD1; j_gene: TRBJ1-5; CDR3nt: TGTGCCAGCAGCCCCGACAGGGCGCCAAATCAGCCCCAGCATTTT; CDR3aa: CASSPDRAPNQPQHF
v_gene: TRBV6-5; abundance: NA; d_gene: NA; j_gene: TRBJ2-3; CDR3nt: TGTGCCAGCAGTTACGGAGAGACAGATACGCAGTATTTT; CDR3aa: CASSYGETDTQYF
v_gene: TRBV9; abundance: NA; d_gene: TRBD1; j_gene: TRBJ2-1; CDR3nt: TGTGCCAGCAGCACGGGACAGGCAAATGAGCAGTTCTTC; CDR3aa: CASSTGQANEQFF
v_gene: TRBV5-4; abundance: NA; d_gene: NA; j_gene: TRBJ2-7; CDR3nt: TGTGCCAGCAGCTTGGGGAGAACCTACGAGCAGTACTTC; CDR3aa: CASSLGRTYEQYF
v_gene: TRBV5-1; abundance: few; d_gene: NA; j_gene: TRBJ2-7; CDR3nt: TGCGCCAGCAGCTTACACACATCCTACGAGCAGTACTTC; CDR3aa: CASSLHTSYEQYF
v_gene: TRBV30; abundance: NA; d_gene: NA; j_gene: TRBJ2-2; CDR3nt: TGTGCCTGGAGTGGTTTTGTTGGGTCCATTAACACCGGGGAGCTGTTTTTT; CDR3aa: CAWSGFVGSINTGELFF
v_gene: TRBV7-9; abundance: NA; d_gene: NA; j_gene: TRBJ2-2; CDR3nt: TGTGCCAGCAGCTTAGCCGCGGGTATCGGGGAGCTGTTTTTT; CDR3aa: CASSLAAGIGELFF
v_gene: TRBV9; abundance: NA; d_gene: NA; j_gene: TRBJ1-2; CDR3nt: TGTGCCAGCAGCGCCGGGGACTTTAGTCACTATGGCTACACCTTC; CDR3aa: CASSAGDFSHYGYTF
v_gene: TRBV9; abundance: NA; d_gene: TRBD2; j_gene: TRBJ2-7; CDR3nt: TGTGCCAGCAGCGCCACCCAGCAACCACAGGGGTGGCTAGCGGGAGGTGTCGACGAGCAGTACTTC; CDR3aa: CASSATQQPQGWLAGGVDEQYF
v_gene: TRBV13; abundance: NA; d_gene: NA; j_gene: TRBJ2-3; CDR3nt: TGTGCCAGCAGCTTAGAGGACAATACGCAGTATTTT; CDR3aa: CASSLEDNTQYF
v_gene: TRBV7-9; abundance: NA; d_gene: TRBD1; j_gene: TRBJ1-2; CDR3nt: TGTGCCAGCAGCCCACGGGACAGGGGGTTCCCTAACTATGGCTACACCTTC; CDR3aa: CASSPRDRGFPNYGYTF
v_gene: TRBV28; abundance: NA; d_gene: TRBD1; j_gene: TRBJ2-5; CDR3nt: TGTGCCAGCAGTAACCCTCGGGACAGGGGGGAGACCCAGTACTTC; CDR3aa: CASSNPRDRGETQYF
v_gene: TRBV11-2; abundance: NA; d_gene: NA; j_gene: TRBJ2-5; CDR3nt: TGTGCCAGCAGCTTAGGGTCGGGAAACCAAGAGACCCAGTACTTC; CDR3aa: CASSLGSGNQETQYF
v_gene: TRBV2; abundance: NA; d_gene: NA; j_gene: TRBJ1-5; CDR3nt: TGTGCCAGCAGACCAGGAGGGGGGGGCAATCAGCCCCAGCATTTT; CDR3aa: CASRPGGGGNQPQHF
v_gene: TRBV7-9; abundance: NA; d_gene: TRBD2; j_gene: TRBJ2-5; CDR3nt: TGTGCCAGCAGCCCCCCCCTAGCGGGAGGGCCTGAGACCCAGTACTTC; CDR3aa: CASSPPLAGGPETQYF
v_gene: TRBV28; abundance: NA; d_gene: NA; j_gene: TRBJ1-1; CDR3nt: TGTGCCAGCAACTCTGGGTTGCCTCTGGACACTGAAGCTTTCTTT; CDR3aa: CASNSGLPLDTEAFF
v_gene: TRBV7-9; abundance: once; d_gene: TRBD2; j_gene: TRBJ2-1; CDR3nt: TGTGCCAGCAGCCACCCCTTGACTAGCGGGAGGGGTGGTTACAATGAGCAGTTCTTC; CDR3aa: CASSHPLTSGRGGYNEQFF
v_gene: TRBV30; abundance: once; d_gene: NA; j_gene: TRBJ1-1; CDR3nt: TGTGCCGGAAAAAAAGGGGAATGGAAGGTAACTGAAGCTTTCTTT; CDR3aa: CAGKKGEWKVTEAFF
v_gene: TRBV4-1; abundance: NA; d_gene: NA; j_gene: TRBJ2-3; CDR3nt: TGCGCCAGCAGCCATTTTGGACGCGGGACGGATACGCAGTATTTT; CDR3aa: CASSHFGRGTDTQYF
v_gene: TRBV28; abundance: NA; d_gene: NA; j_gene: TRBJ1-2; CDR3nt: TGTGCCAGCAGTTTGGGGGACGCGGTTTTC; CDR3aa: CASSLGDAVF
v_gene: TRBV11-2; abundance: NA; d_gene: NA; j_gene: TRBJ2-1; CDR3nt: TGTGCCAGCAGCTTTGGTGGCGATGAGCAGTTCTTC; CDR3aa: CASSFGGDEQFF
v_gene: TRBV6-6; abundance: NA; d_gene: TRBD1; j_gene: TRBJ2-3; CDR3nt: TGTGCCAGCAGTCAGACAGGGGGCACAGATACGCAGTATTTT; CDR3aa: CASSQTGGTDTQYF
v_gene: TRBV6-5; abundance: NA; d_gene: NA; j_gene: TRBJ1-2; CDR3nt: TGTGCCAGCAGTTACACAGGGTTGGATGGCTACACCTTC; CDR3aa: CASSYTGLDGYTF
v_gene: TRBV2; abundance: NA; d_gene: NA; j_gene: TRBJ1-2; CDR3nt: TGTGCCAGCAAGGGGAGGCGGTATGGCTACACCTTC; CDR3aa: CASKGRRYGYTF
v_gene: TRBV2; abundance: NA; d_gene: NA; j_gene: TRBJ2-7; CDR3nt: TGTGCCAGCAGAAAACCCAAGACGGGGAAGAGGCCCTACGAGCAGTACTTC; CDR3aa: CASRKPKTGKRPYEQYF
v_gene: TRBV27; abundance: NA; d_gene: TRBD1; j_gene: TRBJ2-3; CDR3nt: TGTGCCAGCAGTTGGTGGACAGGGGGACCCACAGATACGCAGTATTTT; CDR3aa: CASSWWTGGPTDTQYF
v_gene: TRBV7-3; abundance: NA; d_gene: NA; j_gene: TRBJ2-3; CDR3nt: TGTGCCAGCAGCTTAACGAACGGGCACGGAGATACGCAGTATTTT; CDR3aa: CASSLTNGHGDTQYF
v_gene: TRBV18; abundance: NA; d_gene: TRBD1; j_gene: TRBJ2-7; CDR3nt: TGTGCCAGCTCACCACTTCCGGGACAGGGGGGACCGAGCTCCTACGAGCAGTACTTC; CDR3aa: CASSPLPGQGGPSSYEQYF
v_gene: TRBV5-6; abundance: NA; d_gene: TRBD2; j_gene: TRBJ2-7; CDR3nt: TGTGCCAGCAGGGGACTATCGCTCGAGCAGTACTTC; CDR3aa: CASRGLSLEQYF
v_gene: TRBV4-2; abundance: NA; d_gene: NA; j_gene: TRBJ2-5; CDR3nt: TGTGCCAGCAGCTCCACGACTAGGTCCCAAGAGACCCAGTACTTC; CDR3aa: CASSSTTRSQETQYF
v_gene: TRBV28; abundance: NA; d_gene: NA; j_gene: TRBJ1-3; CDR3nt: TGTGCCAGCAGTCCCCTCGGTCACCCCTCGGGCAGGGAAAACGGCACCATATATTTT; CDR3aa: CASSPLGHPSGRENGTIYF
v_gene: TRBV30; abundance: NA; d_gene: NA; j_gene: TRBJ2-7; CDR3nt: TGTGCCTGGAACCCAGGGAGCTCCTACGAGCAGTACTTC; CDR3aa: CAWNPGSSYEQYF
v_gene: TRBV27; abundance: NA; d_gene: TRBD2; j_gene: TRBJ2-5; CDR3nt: TGTGCCAGCAGTATCCTAGCGGGAGGCCGGGGGACCCAGTACTTC; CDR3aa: CASSILAGGRGTQYF
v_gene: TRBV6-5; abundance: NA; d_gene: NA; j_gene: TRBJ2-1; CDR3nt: TGTGCCAGCAGTTACGAACCCGGGGGTAGGGGTGAGCAGTTCTTC; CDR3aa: CASSYEPGGRGEQFF
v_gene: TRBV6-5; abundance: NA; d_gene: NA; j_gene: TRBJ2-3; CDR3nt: TGTGCCAGCAGTTACGGGGGGAATACGCAGTATTTT; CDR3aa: CASSYGGNTQYF